These 23 T cell receptor beta chains share one sample of origin, sequenced in a study of blood T cell repertoires in COVID-19. TCRdb's table, derived via immunoSEQ multiplex PCR, lists solely in-frame clones and lacks some. The data hold around 170,000 clones, with approximately 88% observed a single time. Sequencing was carried out using peripheral blood. The receptors here all came from a man aged 18 to 35 with active or convalescent COVID-19.

The chain couples TRBV10-2 to TRBJ2-3; D may be TRBD1 (6 bases). The germline V gene encodes CDR1 WSHSY and CDR2 SAAADI. V was clipped by 9 bases and J by 3 bases, with 22 bases between them. The CDR3 is 16 amino acids. CDR3 DNA: TGCGCCAGTCTTTCACCCACAGGGAAGGAAACAGATACGCAGTATTTT. Translation: CASLSPTGKETDTQYF.

The V and J genes are TRBV28 and TRBJ1-2; 12 bases line up with TRBD1. The CDR3 covers 17 residues. CDR1 and CDR2 (germline): MDHEN, SYDVKM. V lost 2 bases, J lost 3 bases, and 7 bases stayed unmatched. The CDR3 DNA follows: TGTGCCAGCAGTTTAGGCGGGACAGGGGGCTTTCACTATGGCTACACCTTC. Its protein is CASSLGGTGGFHYGYTF.

The chain couples TRBV7-9 to TRBJ1-2; D might be TRBD1 (5 bases). V was trimmed by 3 bases and J by 2 bases, leaving 13 bases between them. This CDR3 has 15 amino acids. CDR1 SEHNR and CDR2 FQNEAQ come from the germline V gene (reference sequence). Here the CDR3 reads CASSFPGQINYGYTF. The CDR3 DNA is TGTGCCAGCAGCTTTCCAGGACAAATAAACTATGGCTACACCTTC.

The chain has TRBV4-3 and TRBJ1-5; maybe TRBD1 (6 bases). The CDR3 spans 13 residues. V lost 4 bases and J lost 5, with 9 bases in between. Germline CDR1 is LGHNA and CDR2 is YSLEER. The CDR3 reads CASSPTGYQPQHF. CDR3 sequence (DNA): TGCGCCAGCAGCCCAACAGGGTATCAGCCCCAGCATTTT.

The chain joins TRBV4-2 to TRBJ2-3, with a weak D call TRBD2 (7 bases). The V gene's germline CDR1 is LGHNA and CDR2 YNFKEQ. V was cut by 4 bases and J by 1 base, with 15 bases left in between. The CDR3 has 16 amino acids. The DNA for the CDR3 is TGTGCCAGCAGCCCGAAGGGGGAGGGGGGCACAGATACGCAGTATTTT. It codes for CASSPKGEGGTDTQYF.

The CDR3: CASSPRQGGEKLFF. DNA of the CDR3: TGTGCCAGCAGCCCCCGACAGGGCGGTGAAAAACTGTTTTTT. The V gene is TRBV7-9, the J gene TRBJ1-4, with 7 bases that match TRBD1. Trimming at V came to 5 bases and at J to 7 bases, leaving 7 bases not matched to a gene. The V gene's germline CDR1 is SEHNR and CDR2 FQNEAQ (reference sequence). The CDR3 totals 14 residues.

The chain uses TRBV11-2 and TRBJ2-1; TRBD2 matches 9 bases. This CDR3 has 17 residues. Germline CDR1 is SGHAT and CDR2 is FQNNGV. With V trimmed by 5 bases and J by 7 bases, 15 bases remained unmatched. The CDR3, as DNA: TGTGCCAGCAGCCCCTGGGTAGTAGCGGGAGAAAAAAATGAGCAGTTCTTC. Translated, it gives CASSPWVVAGEKNEQFF.

The chain has TRBV5-5 and TRBJ2-1; no clear D gene. Per germline, CDR1 SGHKS and CDR2 YYEKEE (reference sequence). The CDR3 length is 12 residues. V was trimmed by 5 bases and J by 8 bases, leaving 11 bases between them. The chain's CDR3 is CASSLPLDEQFF. In DNA form, the CDR3 reads TGTGCCAGCAGTCTTCCCTTAGATGAGCAGTTCTTC.

This chain connects TRBV19 to TRBJ2-1; 11 nucleotides line up with TRBD2. J was trimmed by 7 bases and V by 8 bases; bases with no gene match: 7. This CDR3 is 14 amino acids long. CDR1 is LNHDA and CDR2 is SQIVND in the germline V gene (reference sequence). For the CDR3, the DNA is TGTGCCAGTCGAATAGCGGGAGGGGGAAATGAGCAGTTCTTC. Protein product: CASRIAGGGNEQFF.

This clone is a singleton in its sample. The genes are TRBV7-6 and TRBJ2-7, with D perhaps TRBD2 (5 bases). Germline V gene data show CDR1 as SGHVS and CDR2 as FNYEAQ. The CDR3 has 15 residues. The germline V and J ends were trimmed by 1 base and 1 base, with 11 bases remaining between them. The CDR3 DNA sequence: TGTGCCAGCAGCTTAGTTGCGGGCGTTTCCTACGAGCAGTACTTC. It is translated as CASSLVAGVSYEQYF. The complete variable domain, with remaining parts taken from reference TRBV7-6 and TRBJ2-7, reads GAGVSQSPRYKVTKRGQDVALRCDPISGHVSLYWYRQALGQGPEFLTYFNYEAQQDKSGLPNDRFSAERPEGSISTLTIQRTEQRDSAMYRCASSLVAGVSYEQYFGPGTRLTVT.

The V and J genes are TRBV18 and TRBJ2-1, with D unresolved. CDR1 and CDR2 (germline): KGHSH, LQKENI. The V end lost 3 bases, the J end lost 8 bases, and 14 bases lay between the germline ends. This CDR3 contains 14 residues. The CDR3 here is CASSPFDKTDEQFF. Here the CDR3 DNA reads TGTGCCAGCTCACCTTTTGACAAGACCGATGAGCAGTTCTTC. Together with reference TRBV18 and TRBJ2-1, the CDR3 gives the full variable domain: NAGVMQNPRHLVRRRGQEARLRCSPMKGHSHVYWYRQLPEEGLKFMVYLQKENIIDESGMPKERFSAEFPKEGPSILRIQQVVRGDSAAYFCASSPFDKTDEQFFGPGTRLTVL.

The V gene is TRBV19, the J gene TRBJ1-1; 7 nucleotides align to TRBD1. V lost 8 bases to trimming and J lost 0 bases; unmatched junction nucleotides: 12. Germline V gene sequence: CDR1 LNHDA, CDR2 SQIVND (reference sequence). There are 16 residues in the CDR3. CDR3 residues: CASRRRDRLMNTEAFF. In DNA, the CDR3 is TGTGCCAGTCGACGAAGGGACAGACTCATGAACACTGAAGCTTTCTTT.

The chain uses TRBV9 and TRBJ1-6, with 7 bases identical to TRBD1. Germline CDR1 SGDLS, CDR2 YYNGEE. V lost 2 bases and J lost 7; bases outside the gene matches: 9. The CDR3 is made up of 16 amino acids. The CDR3 region has the DNA TGTGCCAGCAGCGTCGGAAGGGGGCGTCAAAATTCACCCCTCCACTTT. Protein: CASSVGRGRQNSPLHF.

The CDR3 sequence is CATRGDIYQETQYF. For the CDR3, the DNA is TGTGCCACCAGAGGGGACATTTACCAAGAGACCCAGTACTTC. The J gene is TRBJ2-5, the V gene TRBV24-1; possibly TRBD1 for D (6 bases). The V gene's germline CDR1 is KGHDR and CDR2 SFDVKD. Trimming left V 7 bases short and J 0 bases short, with 11 bases between. This CDR3 is built from 14 residues.

V and J are TRBV2 and TRBJ1-6, with TRBD1 matching over 9 bases. CDR3 length: 15 residues. Germline trimming cut 7 bases from V and 3 bases from J; bases unmatched to any gene: 4. Per germline, CDR1 SNHLY and CDR2 FYNNEI. CDR3 loop: CASTGQGRYNSPLHF. The CDR3 bases are TGTGCCAGCACGGGACAGGGCCGCTATAATTCACCCCTCCACTTT.

The V gene is TRBV5-4, the J gene TRBJ1-4, with D tentatively TRBD1 (6 bases). Between the trimmed V and J ends, which lost 2 bases and 3 bases, there was a span of 14 bases. This CDR3 is built from 16 residues. Germline V CDR1 and CDR2: SGHNT, YYREEE (reference sequence). The chain's CDR3 is CASSFTGLGANEKLFF. The CDR3 DNA reads as TGTGCCAGCAGCTTTACAGGGTTAGGTGCTAATGAAAAACTGTTTTTT.

The J gene is TRBJ1-1, the V gene TRBV6-5; D is perhaps TRBD1 (6 bases). CDR1 MNHEY and CDR2 SVGAGI come from the germline V gene. V gave up 2 bases and J gave up 5 bases, with 9 bases separating them. This CDR3 is 13 amino acids long. The CDR3 sequence: CASSYEGGTEAFF. The CDR3 DNA reads as TGTGCCAGCAGTTACGAAGGGGGTACTGAAGCTTTCTTT.

The genes are TRBV6-6 and TRBJ1-1, with D perhaps matching TRBD1 (5 bases). CDR1 MNHNY and CDR2 SVGAGI come from the germline V gene (reference sequence). The CDR3 runs to 15 residues. Trimming shortened V by 5 bases and J by 0 bases, and 13 bases separated the two germline ends. The CDR3 loop is CASSNPGKVNTEAFF. In DNA, the CDR3 is TGTGCCAGCAGTAACCCAGGGAAAGTGAACACTGAAGCTTTCTTT.

This sequence joins TRBV28 and TRBJ2-1; no definite D call. V was clipped by 4 bases and J by 7 bases, with 14 bases between them. Germline lookup yields CDR1 MDHEN and CDR2 SYDVKM. CDR3 length: 14 amino acids. The CDR3 region has the DNA TGTGCCAGCAGTTCACCCCCCTCCGGGAATGAGCAGTTCTTC. Translating gives CASSSPPSGNEQFF. Filled out from reference TRBV28 and TRBJ2-1, the complete variable domain reads DVKVTQSSRYLVKRTGEKVFLECVQDMDHENMFWYRQDPGLGLRLIYFSYDVKMKEKGDIPEGYSVSREKKERFSLILESASTNQTSMYLCASSSPPSGNEQFFGPGTRLTVL.

The chain combines TRBV29-1 with TRBJ1-1; TRBD1 matches at 7 bases. J gave up 6 bases and V 6 bases, and 4 bases lay outside the gene matches. CDR1 is SQVTM, CDR2 ANQGSEA, per germline. This CDR3 is built from 11 residues. CDR3 sequence reads: CSVATGPEAFF. The CDR3 DNA reads TGCAGCGTCGCGACAGGGCCTGAAGCTTTCTTT.

This clone has just one count. The chain links TRBV6-2 or TRBV6-3 to TRBJ2-7, with 12 positions matching TRBD2. The V gene's germline CDR1 is MNHEY and CDR2 SVGEGT. Germline trimming cut 5 bases from V and 4 bases from J; bases unmatched to any gene: 6. The length of the CDR3 is 15 residues. The CDR3 sequence is CASSDLGLAGYEQYF. In DNA, the CDR3 is TGTGCCAGCAGTGATCTCGGACTAGCGGGGTACGAGCAGTACTTC.

The chain has TRBV2 and TRBJ2-4; possible D gene TRBD1, 7 bases. The V gene lost 7 bases and the J gene lost 1 base, with 14 bases spanning the gap. Germline V gene lookup returns CDR1 SNHLY and CDR2 FYNNEI. The length of the CDR3 is 15 residues. CDR3 bases: TGTGCCAGCATAGGAGGGGGCCTTGCCAAAAACATTCAGTACTTC. Translation gives CASIGGGLAKNIQYF.

The gene calls are TRBV6-4 and TRBJ2-2, with a possible D match to TRBD1 (6 bases). V lost 3 bases and J lost 5, with 16 bases in between. Germline V gene data show CDR1 as MRHNA and CDR2 as SNTAGT. The CDR3 covers 16 residues. Written as DNA, the CDR3 is TGTGCCAGCAGTGAGTCAGGGGAGATAGAGACCGGGGAGCTGTTTTTT. Its translation is CASSESGEIETGELFF.